Below, 17 T cell receptor beta chains from the same sample are listed, as sequenced in a study of blood T cell repertoires in COVID-19. Clones were sequenced by immunoSEQ multiplex PCR, and TCRdb holds only the in-frame ones, with some missing. The table shows under 50,000 clones, with over 80% occurring only once. The specimen was peripheral blood. These receptors all stem from a human donor in a cohort sampled during active COVID-19.

The chain carries TRBV28 and TRBJ2-5, with a weak D call TRBD2 (6 bases). CDR1 is MDHEN, CDR2 SYDVKM, per germline. Trimming shortened V by 7 bases and J by 5 bases, and 14 bases separated the two germline ends. The CDR3 length is 13 residues. The CDR3 is CASTTGVGETQYF. In DNA form, the CDR3 reads TGTGCCAGCACGACGGGAGTGGGGGAGACCCAGTACTTC. The whole variable domain, filled in from reference TRBV28 and TRBJ2-5, reads DVKVTQSSRYLVKRTGEKVFLECVQDMDHENMFWYRQDPGLGLRLIYFSYDVKMKEKGDIPEGYSVSREKKERFSLILESASTNQTSMYLCASTTGVGETQYFGPGTRLLVL.

This clone has only a few counts. The rearrangement uses TRBV30 and TRBJ1-6; 8 positions match TRBD1. CDR3 size: 12 residues. Per germline, CDR1 GTSNPN and CDR2 SVGIG (reference sequence). Unmatched junction bases numbered 5, after V lost 4 bases and J lost 12 bases. Here the CDR3 DNA reads TGTGCCTGGACCGAGACAGGGGTACCCCTCCACTTT. As protein: CAWTETGVPLHF.

The chain uses TRBV7-2 and TRBJ1-2, with 11 nucleotides matching TRBD1. V dropped 2 bases and J dropped 6; count of bases not matched to a gene: 8. The germline V gene has CDR1 SGHTA and CDR2 FQGNSA. This CDR3 spans 16 amino acids. CDR3 amino acids: CASSLTWDRGRNGYTF. The CDR3 bases are TGTGCCAGCAGCTTAACCTGGGACAGGGGGAGAAATGGCTACACCTTC.

The CDR3 reads CASSVTGGLNEKLFF. CDR3 nucleotide sequence: TGCGCCAGCAGCGTAACAGGGGGCCTTAATGAAAAACTGTTTTTT. The chain carries TRBV4-1 and TRBJ1-4; 9 nucleotides align to TRBD1. V lost 5 bases to trimming and J lost 4 bases; unmatched junction nucleotides: 5. This CDR3 comprises 15 residues. The V gene's germline CDR1 is MGHRA and CDR2 YSYEKL.

The V call is TRBV6-5, the J call TRBJ1-4, with D tentatively TRBD1 (5 bases). The germline CDR1 and CDR2 sequences are MNHEY and SVGAGI. V lost 9 bases and J 8 bases, leaving 10 bases between the germline ends. The CDR3 consists of 11 residues. As DNA, the CDR3 is TGTGCCAGTGGCCGGGGGGAAAAACTGTTTTTT. Its translation is CASGRGEKLFF.

V is TRBV4-3 and J is TRBJ2-6; perhaps TRBD1 as D (6 bases). CDR1 is LGHNA, CDR2 YSLEER, per germline. The CDR3 runs 16 residues. Trimming left V 4 bases short and J 2 bases short, with 12 bases between. This CDR3 is CASSPETGAGANVLTF. Here the CDR3 DNA reads TGCGCCAGCAGCCCAGAGACAGGCGCTGGGGCCAACGTCCTGACTTTC.

V usage is TRBV11-3 and J usage is TRBJ2-7, with 9 bases lining up with TRBD1. The CDR3 is 13 residues long. Germline values: CDR1 SGHNT, CDR2 YENEEA. V gave up 5 bases and J gave up 7 bases; unmatched junction bases: 6. The chain's CDR3 is CASSPGTGWEQYF. Here the CDR3 DNA reads TGTGCCAGCAGCCCTGGGACAGGGTGGGAGCAGTACTTC.

This sequence joins TRBV18 and TRBJ2-2; the D is unclear. This CDR3 has 15 residues. The germline V and J ends were trimmed by 3 bases and 2 bases, with 10 bases remaining between them. Germline V lookup: CDR1 KGHSH, CDR2 LQKENI. This CDR3 reads CASSPGQENTGELFF. CDR3 DNA sequence: TGTGCCAGCTCACCTGGTCAGGAAAACACCGGGGAGCTGTTTTTT.

The V gene is TRBV11-2, the J gene TRBJ2-7; 7 nucleotides line up with TRBD2. Germline V CDR1 and CDR2: SGHAT, FQNNGV. This CDR3 region has 17 residues. The ends lost 5 bases at V and 0 bases at J; junction bases unmatched: 13. The CDR3 here is CASSPPPWGRASYEQYF. The CDR3 region has the DNA TGTGCCAGCAGCCCCCCTCCGTGGGGGAGGGCCTCCTACGAGCAGTACTTC.

This clone occurred once. The V and J genes are TRBV5-4 and TRBJ1-5; maybe TRBD1 (5 bases). Between the trimmed V and J ends, which lost 9 bases and 9 bases, there was a span of 13 bases. The CDR3 has 11 amino acids. In germline, CDR1 is SGHNT, CDR2 YYREEE (reference sequence). In DNA form, the CDR3 reads TGTGCCACTTCGAGCGGGGGGCCCCAGCATTTT. This codes for CATSSGGPQHF.

This chain joins TRBV7-2 and TRBJ2-5, with D perhaps matching TRBD1 (5 bases). CDR1 and CDR2 (germline): SGHTA, FQGNSA. The CDR3 has 13 residues. The germline V and J ends were trimmed by 1 base and 7 bases, with 10 bases remaining between them. In DNA form, the CDR3 reads TGTGCCAGCAGCTTAGAGCCCACAGGGACCCAGTACTTC. Protein sequence: CASSLEPTGTQYF.

The rearrangement joins TRBV2 to TRBJ2-7; TRBD2 matches 7 bases. V was clipped by 6 bases and J by 6 bases; unmatched bases: 8. Germline V gene lookup returns CDR1 SNHLY and CDR2 FYNNEI. This CDR3 is 13 amino acids long. CDR3 sequence (DNA): TGTGCCAGCAGGGAGGGAGGGGCTACCGAGCAGTACTTC. It encodes CASREGGATEQYF.

The CDR3 sequence is CASSLDLFDGYTF. DNA of the CDR3: TGCGCCAGCAGCTTGGATTTGTTCGATGGCTACACCTTC. The gene calls are TRBV5-1 and TRBJ1-2; D uncertain. CDR3 length: 13 amino acids. Trimming removed 0 bases at V and 6 bases at J, with 9 bases between. Per germline, CDR1 SGHRS and CDR2 YFSETQ.

This chain joins TRBV10-3 and TRBJ1-5; maybe TRBD1 (5 bases). V shed 10 bases and J shed 0 bases, with 7 bases lying between them. CDR1 ENHRY and CDR2 SYGVKD come from the germline V gene. The CDR3 is 12 residues long. The CDR3 reads CASQGSNQPQHF. CDR3 DNA: TGTGCCAGCCAGGGTAGCAATCAGCCCCAGCATTTT.

The J gene is TRBJ1-1, the V gene TRBV5-5; TRBD1 agrees at 8 bases. CDR3 length equals 15 residues. The ends lost 3 bases at V and 7 bases at J; junction bases unmatched: 11. CDR1 is SGHKS and CDR2 is YYEKEE in the germline V gene (reference sequence). The CDR3 region is CASSWGWTGSGEAFF. The CDR3 nucleotides are TGTGCCAGCAGCTGGGGCTGGACAGGGTCTGGTGAAGCTTTCTTT. The entire variable domain, with the rest obtained from reference TRBV5-5 and TRBJ1-1, is as follows: DAGVTQSPTHLIKTRGQQVTLRCSPISGHKSVSWYQQVLGQGPQFIFQYYEKEERGRGNFPDRFSARQFPNYSSELNVNALLLGDSALYLCASSWGWTGSGEAFFGQGTRLTVV.

This sequence joins TRBV12-5 and TRBJ2-2; maybe TRBD2 (5 bases). Germline CDR1 is LGHNT and CDR2 is FRNRAP. Trimming removed 6 bases from V and 3 bases from J, with 14 bases in between. The CDR3 length is 15 residues. CDR3 nucleotide sequence: TGTGCTAGTGGGGGTCAGCGGTCCTACACCGGGGAGCTGTTTTTT. Its translation: CASGGQRSYTGELFF.

The chain couples TRBV20-1 to TRBJ2-5; 8 bases map to TRBD2. The CDR3 is made up of 13 amino acids. V was pared by 3 bases and J by 5 bases, with 5 bases of the junction left unmatched. In germline, CDR1 is DFQATT, CDR2 SNEGSKA (reference sequence). The CDR3 here is CSASLSGTETQYF. The CDR3 bases are TGCAGTGCTAGTCTTAGCGGGACGGAGACCCAGTACTTC.